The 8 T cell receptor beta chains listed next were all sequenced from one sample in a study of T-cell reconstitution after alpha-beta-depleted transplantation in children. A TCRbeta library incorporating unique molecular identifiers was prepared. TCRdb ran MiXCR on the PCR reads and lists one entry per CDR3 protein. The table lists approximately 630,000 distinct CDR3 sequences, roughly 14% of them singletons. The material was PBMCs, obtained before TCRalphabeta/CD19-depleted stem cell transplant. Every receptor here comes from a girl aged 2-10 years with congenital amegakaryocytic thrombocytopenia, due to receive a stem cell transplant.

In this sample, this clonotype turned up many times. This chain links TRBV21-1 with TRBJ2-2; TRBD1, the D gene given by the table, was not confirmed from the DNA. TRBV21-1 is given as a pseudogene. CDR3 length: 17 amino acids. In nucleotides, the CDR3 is TGTGCCAGCCCGAAGAGAGAGACAGACCGCTACACCGGGGAGCTGTTTTTT. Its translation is CASPKRETDRYTGELFF.

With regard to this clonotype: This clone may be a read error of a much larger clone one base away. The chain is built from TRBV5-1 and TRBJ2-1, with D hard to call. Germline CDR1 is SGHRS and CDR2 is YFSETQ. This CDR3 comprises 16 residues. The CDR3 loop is CASSLAATSSYNEQSF. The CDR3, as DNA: TGCGCCAGCAGCTTGGCGGCGACAAGCTCCTACAATGAGCAGTCCTTC.

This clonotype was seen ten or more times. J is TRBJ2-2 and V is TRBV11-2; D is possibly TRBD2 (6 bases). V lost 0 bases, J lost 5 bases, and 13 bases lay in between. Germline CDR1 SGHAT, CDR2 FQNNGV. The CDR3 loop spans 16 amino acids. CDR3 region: CASSLDGGRGTGELFF. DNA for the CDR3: TGTGCCAGCAGCTTAGACGGGGGTCGGGGAACCGGGGAGCTGTTTTTT.

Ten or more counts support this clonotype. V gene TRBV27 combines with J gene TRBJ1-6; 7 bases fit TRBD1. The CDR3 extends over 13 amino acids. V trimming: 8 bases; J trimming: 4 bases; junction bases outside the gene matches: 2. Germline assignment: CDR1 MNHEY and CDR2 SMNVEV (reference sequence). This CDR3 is CASGTEYNSPLHF. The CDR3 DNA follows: TGTGCCAGCGGGACAGAGTATAATTCACCCCTCCACTTT.

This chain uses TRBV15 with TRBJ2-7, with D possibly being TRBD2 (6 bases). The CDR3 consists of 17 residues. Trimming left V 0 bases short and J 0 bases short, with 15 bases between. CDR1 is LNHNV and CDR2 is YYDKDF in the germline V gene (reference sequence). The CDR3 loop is CATSRDIGTDYSYEQYF. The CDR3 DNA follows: TGTGCCACCAGCAGAGACATTGGGACGGACTACTCCTACGAGCAGTACTTC.

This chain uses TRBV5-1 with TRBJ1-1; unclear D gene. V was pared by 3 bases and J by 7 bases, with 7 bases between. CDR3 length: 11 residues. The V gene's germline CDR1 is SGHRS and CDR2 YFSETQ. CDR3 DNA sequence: TGCGCCAGCAGCTCGACTGATGAAGCTTTCTTT. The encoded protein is CASSSTDEAFF.

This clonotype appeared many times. The CDR3, as DNA: TGCGCCAGCAGCCGCACCGGGACGGCTGAAGCTTTCTTT. Protein: CASSRTGTAEAFF. This chain joins TRBV4-1 and TRBJ1-1, with D possibly matching TRBD1 (5 bases). Per the germline V gene, CDR1 is MGHRA and CDR2 is YSYEKL. V shed 4 bases and J shed 6 bases, with 12 bases lying between them. The CDR3 loop spans 13 amino acids.

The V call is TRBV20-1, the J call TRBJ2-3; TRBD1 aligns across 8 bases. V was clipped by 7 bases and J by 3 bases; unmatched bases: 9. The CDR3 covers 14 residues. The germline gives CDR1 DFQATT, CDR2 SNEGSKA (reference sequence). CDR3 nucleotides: TGCAGTGTGATCGGACAGGGATCGACAGATACGCAGTATTTT. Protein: CSVIGQGSTDTQYF.